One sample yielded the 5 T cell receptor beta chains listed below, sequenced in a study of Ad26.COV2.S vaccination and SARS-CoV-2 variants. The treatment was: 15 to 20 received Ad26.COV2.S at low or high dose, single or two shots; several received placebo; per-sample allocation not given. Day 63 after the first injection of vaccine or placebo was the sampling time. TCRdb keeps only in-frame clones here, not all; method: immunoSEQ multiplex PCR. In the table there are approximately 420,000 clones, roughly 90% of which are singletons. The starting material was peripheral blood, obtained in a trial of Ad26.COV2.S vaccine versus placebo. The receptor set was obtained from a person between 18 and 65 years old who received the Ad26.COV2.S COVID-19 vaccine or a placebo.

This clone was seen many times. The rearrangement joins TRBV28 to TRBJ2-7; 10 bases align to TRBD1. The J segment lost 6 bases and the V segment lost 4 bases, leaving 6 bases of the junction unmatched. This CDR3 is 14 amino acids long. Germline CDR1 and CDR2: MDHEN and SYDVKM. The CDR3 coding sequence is TGTGCCAGCAGTTGGGGGACAGGGGTGGGCGAGCAGTACTTC. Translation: CASSWGTGVGEQYF.

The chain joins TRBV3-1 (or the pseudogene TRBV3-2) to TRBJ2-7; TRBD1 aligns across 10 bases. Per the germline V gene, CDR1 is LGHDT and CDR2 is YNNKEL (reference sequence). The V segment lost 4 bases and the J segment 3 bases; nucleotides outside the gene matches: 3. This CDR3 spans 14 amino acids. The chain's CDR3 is CASSLGTGVYEQYF. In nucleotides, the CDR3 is TGTGCCAGCAGCCTTGGGACAGGGGTCTACGAGCAGTACTTC.

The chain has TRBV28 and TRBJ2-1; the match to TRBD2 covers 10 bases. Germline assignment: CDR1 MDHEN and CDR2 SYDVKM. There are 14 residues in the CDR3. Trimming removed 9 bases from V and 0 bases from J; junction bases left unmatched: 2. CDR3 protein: CASSGGPSYNEQFF. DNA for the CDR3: TGTGCCAGTAGCGGGGGGCCCTCCTACAATGAGCAGTTCTTC.

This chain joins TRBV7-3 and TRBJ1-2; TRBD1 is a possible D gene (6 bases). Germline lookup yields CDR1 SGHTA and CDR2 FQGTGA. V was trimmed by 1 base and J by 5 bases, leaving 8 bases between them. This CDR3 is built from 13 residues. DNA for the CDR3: TGTGCCAGCAGCTTAAGCCAGGGGTATGGCTACACCTTC. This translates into CASSLSQGYGYTF. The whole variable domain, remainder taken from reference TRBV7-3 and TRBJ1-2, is GAGVSQTPSNKVTEKGKYVELRCDPISGHTALYWYRQSLGQGPEFLIYFQGTGAADDSGLPNDRFFAVRPEGSVSTLKIQRTERGDSAVYLCASSLSQGYGYTFGSGTRLTVV.

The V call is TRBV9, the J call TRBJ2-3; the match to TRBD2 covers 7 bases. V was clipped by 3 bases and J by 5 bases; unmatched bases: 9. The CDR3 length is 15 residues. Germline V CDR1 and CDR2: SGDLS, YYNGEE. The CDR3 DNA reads TGTGCCAGCAGCGCGGCGGGAGCCGCGGGAGATACGCAGTATTTT. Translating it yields CASSAAGAAGDTQYF.